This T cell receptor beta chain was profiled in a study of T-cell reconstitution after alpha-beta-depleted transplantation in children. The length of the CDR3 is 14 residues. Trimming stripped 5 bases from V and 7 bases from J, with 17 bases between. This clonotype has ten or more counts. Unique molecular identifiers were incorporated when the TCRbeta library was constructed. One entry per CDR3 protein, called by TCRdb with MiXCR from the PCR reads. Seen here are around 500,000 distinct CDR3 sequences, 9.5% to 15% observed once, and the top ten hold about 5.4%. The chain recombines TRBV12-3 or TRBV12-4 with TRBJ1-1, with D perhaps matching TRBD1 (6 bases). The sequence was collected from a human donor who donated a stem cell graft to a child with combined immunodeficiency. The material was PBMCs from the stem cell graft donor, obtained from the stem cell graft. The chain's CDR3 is CASSPTTGFGEAFF. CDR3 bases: TGTGCCAGCAGTCCAACTACAGGGTTTGGTGAAGCTTTCTTT.